A selection of T cell receptor beta chains follows, all from one sample in a study of identical twins. TCRdb used MiXCR to reprocess the 5' RACE reads, holding one entry per CDR3 protein. The data show around 370,000 distinct CDR3 sequences, roughly 9% seen once. The specimen sequenced was naive T cells sorted from blood. The receptors originated from a woman aged 50 to 65 in good health. Each CDR3 is given without its conserved first and last residue. The order of the fields is CDR3 protein, V gene, J gene.

cdr3_aa: ASSLGLAGMDEQF; v_call: TRBV4-1; j_call: TRBJ2-1
cdr3_aa: SVTGASEQF; v_call: TRBV29-1; j_call: TRBJ2-1
cdr3_aa: ASSLGPLAGVHNEQF; v_call: TRBV7-3; j_call: TRBJ2-1
cdr3_aa: SAPVLAVYNEQF; v_call: TRBV20-1; j_call: TRBJ2-1
cdr3_aa: ASTQARTETQY; v_call: TRBV5-1; j_call: TRBJ2-5
cdr3_aa: ATSRGTVGVSNQPQH; v_call: TRBV15; j_call: TRBJ1-5
cdr3_aa: ASSPPIEETQY; v_call: TRBV7-8; j_call: TRBJ2-5
cdr3_aa: ASSLEGTSTGELF; v_call: TRBV5-1; j_call: TRBJ2-2
cdr3_aa: ASSRDHLSGSYEQY; v_call: TRBV4-1; j_call: TRBJ2-7
cdr3_aa: ASSLVRVRPYNEQF; v_call: TRBV11-2; j_call: TRBJ2-1
cdr3_aa: AVLAGGQETQY; v_call: TRBV10-3; j_call: TRBJ2-5
cdr3_aa: ASSLDGLYGYT; v_call: TRBV5-1; j_call: TRBJ1-2